These 22 T cell receptor beta chains share one sample of origin, sequenced in a study of blood T cells in healthy people across ages. Combining a sample-barcoded 5' primer with a J-beta primer mix, a second PCR ran for about 7 to 11 cycles. TCRdb ran MiXCR on the 5' RACE reads and lists one entry per CDR3 protein. Seen here are about 1.4 million distinct CDR3 sequences, roughly 59% observed once, and the top ten hold 6.5% to 8.5%. The sequenced sample was blood. The source of these receptors is a man aged 18 to 35 in good health.

The chain links TRBV29-1 to TRBJ2-1; 10 bases are shared with TRBD2. The CDR3 loop spans 15 amino acids. V lost 5 bases, J lost 8 bases, and 12 bases stayed unmatched. Germline V gene lookup returns CDR1 SQVTM and CDR2 ANQGSEA. The CDR3 is CSVSYLAGASYEQFF. CDR3 DNA: TGCAGCGTTTCCTATCTAGCGGGGGCATCATATGAGCAGTTCTTC.

The V gene is TRBV29-1, the J gene TRBJ2-2; D gene ambiguous. The CDR3 runs 17 residues. Trimming removed 1 base at V and 0 bases at J, with 15 bases between. Per germline, CDR1 SQVTM and CDR2 ANQGSEA. The CDR3 here is CSVEVAPDIANTGELFF. The CDR3 DNA sequence: TGCAGCGTTGAAGTGGCCCCCGACATAGCGAACACCGGGGAGCTGTTTTTT.

The table lists this clonotype with a few counts. V and J are TRBV27 and TRBJ2-1, with TRBD1 matching over 10 bases. Germline V gives CDR1 MNHEY, CDR2 SMNVEV (reference sequence). CDR3 size: 14 residues. V shed 9 bases and J 8 bases; nucleotides not matched to a gene: 10. In DNA form, the CDR3 reads TGTGCCAGACGAGACAGGGGGCTAGTGGATGAGCAGTTCTTC. Its translation: CARRDRGLVDEQFF.

This clonotype was recorded only once. This chain uses TRBV4-1 with TRBJ1-6; 8 bases fit TRBD1. Trimming at V came to 4 bases and at J to 5 bases, leaving 7 bases not matched to a gene. CDR3 length: 16 amino acids. Germline V gene data show CDR1 as MGHRA and CDR2 as YSYEKL. In nucleotides, the CDR3 is TGCGCCAGCAGCCCGTCCCGGACAGGGAATAATTCACCCCTCCACTTT. Protein: CASSPSRTGNNSPLHF.

This clonotype was detected many times. The chain combines TRBV29-1 with TRBJ2-1; D tentatively fits TRBD1 or TRBD2 (5 bases each). The CDR3 runs to 11 residues. Germline lookup yields CDR1 SQVTM and CDR2 ANQGSEA. The ends were cut back, 6 bases at V and 6 bases at J, with 9 bases in the middle. The CDR3 sequence is CSVGGTNEQFF. In DNA, the CDR3 is TGCAGCGTCGGTGGGACCAATGAGCAGTTCTTC.

This clonotype has more than one count but fewer than ten. CDR3 sequence reads: CASYGGHEQFF. The CDR3 DNA reads TGTGCCAGCTACGGGGGCCATGAGCAGTTCTTC. This chain joins TRBV27 and TRBJ2-1; D possibly uses TRBD1 or TRBD2 (6 bases each). V was cut by 8 bases and J by 8 bases, with 10 bases left in between. The V gene's germline CDR1 is MNHEY and CDR2 SMNVEV (reference sequence). The CDR3 consists of 11 residues.

The chain links TRBV15 to TRBJ2-5; TRBD2 might be the D (6 bases). The CDR3 spans 15 residues. Per germline, CDR1 LNHNV and CDR2 YYDKDF (reference sequence). V lost 0 bases and J 11 bases, leaving 19 bases between the germline ends. The CDR3 bases are TGTGCCACCAGCAGAGAGGGGACTCGGGTTAATGAGCAGTACTTC. Translated: CATSREGTRVNEQYF.

The rearrangement links TRBV6-2 or TRBV6-3 to TRBJ2-1, with 10 bases fitting TRBD1. Germline values: CDR1 MNHEY, CDR2 SVGEGT. J gave up 7 bases and V 4 bases, and 4 bases lay outside the gene matches. The CDR3 contains 14 residues. CDR3 sequence (DNA): TGTGCCAGCAGTTTCCGACAGGGGGCAAATGAGCAGTTCTTC. Protein product: CASSFRQGANEQFF.

This clonotype occurred a few times. This chain connects TRBV25-1 to TRBJ1-6; unclear D gene. Trimming removed 4 bases from V and 7 bases from J, with 8 bases in between. The CDR3 length is 13 residues. The germline gives CDR1 MGHDK, CDR2 SYGVNS. CDR3 sequence: CASSGPDNSPLHF. DNA for the CDR3: TGTGCCAGCAGTGGGCCGGACAATTCACCCCTCCACTTT.

V is TRBV6-5 and J is TRBJ1-6; D is unclear. There are 15 residues in the CDR3. V lost 5 bases and J lost 7, with 15 bases in between. Germline lookup yields CDR1 MNHEY and CDR2 SVGAGI. CDR3 in amino acids: CASSSLAGENSPLHF. DNA of the CDR3: TGTGCCAGCAGTAGCCTCGCCGGGGAGAATTCACCCCTCCACTTT.

The chain couples TRBV20-1 to TRBJ2-7, with 10 bases aligning to TRBD2. The CDR3 is made up of 13 amino acids. Germline loops: CDR1 DFQATT, CDR2 SNEGSKA (reference sequence). The CDR3 nucleotides are TGCAGCGCCCCCGGGACTAGCGTCTACGAGCAGTACTTC. Translating gives CSAPGTSVYEQYF.

The genes are TRBV7-9 and TRBJ2-7, with D uncertain. This CDR3 has 14 amino acids. Germline V lookup: CDR1 SEHNR, CDR2 FQNEAQ (reference sequence). V dropped 8 bases and J dropped 5 bases, with 19 bases sitting between them. Here the CDR3 reads CASQPLLGSDEQYF. Here the CDR3 DNA reads TGTGCCAGCCAGCCCCTTTTGGGGTCCGACGAGCAGTACTTC.

The chain carries TRBV27 and TRBJ2-1; a weak D match, TRBD1 (6 bases). V lost 5 bases and J lost 10, with 15 bases in between. CDR3 length: 13 amino acids. Looked up from germline, CDR1 is MNHEY and CDR2 is SMNVEV (reference sequence). The CDR3 sequence is CASSPPTGPEQFF. DNA of the CDR3: TGTGCCAGCAGTCCGCCGACAGGTCCCGAGCAGTTCTTC.

The chain recombines TRBV29-1 with TRBJ1-2; perhaps TRBD1 as D (6 bases). The germline CDR1 and CDR2 sequences are SQVTM and ANQGSEA. The CDR3 length is 15 residues. The ends were cut back, 4 bases at V and 0 bases at J, with 15 bases in the middle. The CDR3 DNA reads as TGCAGCGTTGTTAGGACAGAGAATCCTAACTATGGCTACACCTTC. As protein: CSVVRTENPNYGYTF.

This sequence joins TRBV7-9 and TRBJ2-5, with a possible D match to TRBD1 (6 bases). The CDR3 is made up of 12 amino acids. V was clipped by 6 bases and J by 11 bases, with 16 bases between them. The V gene's germline CDR1 is SEHNR and CDR2 FQNEAQ (reference sequence). DNA of the CDR3: TGTGCCAGCAGAGCAGGGGACAATGAGCAGTACTTC. Translated, it gives CASRAGDNEQYF. The full variable domain, completed using reference TRBV7-9 and TRBJ2-5, is DTGVSQNPRHKITKRGQNVTFRCDPISEHNRLYWYRQTLGQGPEFLTYFQNEAQLEKSRLLSDRFSAERPKGSFSTLEIQRTEQGDSAMYLCASRAGDNEQYFGPGTRLLVL.

The chain couples TRBV9 to TRBJ2-5; no clear D. The DNA end is a closer match to TRBJ2-7, so the J assignment may be wrong. The CDR3 contains 14 residues. Germline-derived CDR1 and CDR2 are SGDLS and YYNGEE. The CDR3 DNA sequence: TGTGCCAGCAGCGTAGACTTTGGGGATGCCGAGCAGTACTTC. This encodes CASSVDFGDAEQYF.

A single count supports this clonotype. The chain joins TRBV2 to TRBJ2-5, with 10 bases fitting TRBD2. J lost 3 bases, V lost 7 bases, and 8 bases had no gene match. CDR1 and CDR2 from the germline V gene are SNHLY and FYNNEI. The CDR3 sequence is 15 residues long. The CDR3 loop reads CASTDGLAVEETQYF. The CDR3, as DNA: TGTGCCAGCACCGACGGACTAGCGGTTGAAGAGACCCAGTACTTC.

The chain joins TRBV20-1 to TRBJ1-2; tentatively, D is TRBD1 (5 bases). The length of the CDR3 is 14 residues. Germline V lookup: CDR1 DFQATT, CDR2 SNEGSKA (reference sequence). Trimming pared 3 bases from V and 0 bases from J, leaving 11 bases between. Here the CDR3 DNA reads TGCAGTGCTAGGGCGGACACCACTAACTATGGCTACACCTTC. Protein sequence: CSARADTTNYGYTF.

The rearrangement links TRBV7-8 to TRBJ2-1; perhaps TRBD2 as D (6 bases). Per the germline V gene, CDR1 is SGHVS and CDR2 is FQNEAQ. This CDR3 region has 16 residues. The V gene lost 5 bases and the J gene lost 3 bases, with 17 bases spanning the gap. CDR3 loop: CASSALEGGLYNEQFF. The CDR3 coding sequence is TGTGCCAGCAGCGCTTTGGAGGGTGGGCTCTACAATGAGCAGTTCTTC.

The chain employs TRBV28 and TRBJ2-5; TRBD1 agrees at 9 bases. The trim removed 3 bases at V and 5 bases at J, leaving 10 bases unmatched. The CDR3 runs 16 residues. Germline V lookup: CDR1 MDHEN, CDR2 SYDVKM. The CDR3 reads CASSFGGTGGEETQYF. The CDR3 coding sequence is TGTGCCAGCAGTTTCGGCGGAACAGGGGGCGAGGAGACCCAGTACTTC.

The sample holds a few counts of this clonotype. The CDR3 spells CASSHGGTDGYTF. The CDR3 coding sequence is TGTGCCAGCAGCCATGGCGGGACGGACGGCTACACCTTC. This chain connects TRBV4-2 to TRBJ1-2, with D perhaps matching TRBD1 (5 bases). With 3 bases removed from V and 8 bases from J, the gap between germline ends came to 13 bases. Germline V gene sequence: CDR1 LGHNA, CDR2 YNFKEQ. There are 13 residues in the CDR3.

V usage is TRBV20-1 and J usage is TRBJ2-3; possible D gene TRBD1, 6 bases. Per germline, CDR1 DFQATT and CDR2 SNEGSKA (reference sequence). Deletions cut 6 bases from V and 4 bases from J, with 17 bases between. The CDR3 has 14 residues. The CDR3 spells CSAAGAQPPDTQYF. The CDR3 region has the DNA TGCAGTGCCGCAGGGGCCCAACCACCAGATACGCAGTATTTT.